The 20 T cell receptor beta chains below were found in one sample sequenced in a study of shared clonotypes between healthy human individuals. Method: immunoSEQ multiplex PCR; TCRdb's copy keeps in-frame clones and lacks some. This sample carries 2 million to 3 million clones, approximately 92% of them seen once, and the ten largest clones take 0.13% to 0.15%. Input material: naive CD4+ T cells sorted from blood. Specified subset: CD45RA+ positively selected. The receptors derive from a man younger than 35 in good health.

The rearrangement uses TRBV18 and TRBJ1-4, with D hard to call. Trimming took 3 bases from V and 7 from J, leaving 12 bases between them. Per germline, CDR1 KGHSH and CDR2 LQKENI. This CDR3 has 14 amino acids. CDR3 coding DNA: TGTGCCAGCTCACCCATGTTGGTGGGTGAAAAACTGTTTTTT. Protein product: CASSPMLVGEKLFF.

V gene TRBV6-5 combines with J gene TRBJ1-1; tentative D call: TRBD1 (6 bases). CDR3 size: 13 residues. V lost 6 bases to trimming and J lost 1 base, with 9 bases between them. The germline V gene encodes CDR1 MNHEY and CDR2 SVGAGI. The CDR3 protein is CASSPGQNTEAFF. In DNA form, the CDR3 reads TGTGCCAGCAGCCCGGGACAGAACACTGAAGCTTTCTTT.

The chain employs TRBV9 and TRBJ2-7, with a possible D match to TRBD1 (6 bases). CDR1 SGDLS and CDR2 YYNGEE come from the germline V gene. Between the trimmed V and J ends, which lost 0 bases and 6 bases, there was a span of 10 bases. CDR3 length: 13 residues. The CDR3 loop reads CASSVDSGVEQYF. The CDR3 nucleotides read TGTGCCAGCAGCGTAGATTCAGGGGTCGAGCAGTACTTC.

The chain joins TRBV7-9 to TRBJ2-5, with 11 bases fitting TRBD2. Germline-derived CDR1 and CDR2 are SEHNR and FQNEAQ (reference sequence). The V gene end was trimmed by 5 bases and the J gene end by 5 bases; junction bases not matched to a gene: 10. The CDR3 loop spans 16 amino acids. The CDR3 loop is CASSPRALAGVETQYF. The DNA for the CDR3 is TGTGCCAGCAGCCCTAGGGCACTAGCGGGAGTCGAGACCCAGTACTTC.

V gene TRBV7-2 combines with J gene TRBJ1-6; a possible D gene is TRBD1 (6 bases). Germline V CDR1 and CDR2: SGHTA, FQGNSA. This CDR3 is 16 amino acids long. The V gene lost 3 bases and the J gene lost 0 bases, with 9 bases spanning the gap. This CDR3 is CASSFGQHSYNSPLHF. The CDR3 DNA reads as TGTGCCAGCAGCTTCGGACAGCACTCCTATAATTCACCCCTCCACTTT.

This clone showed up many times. CDR3 sequence (DNA): TGTGCCTCATCGGAAAATTCACCCCTCCACTTT. Translated, it gives CASSENSPLHF. V and J are TRBV7-2 and TRBJ1-6; no reliable D call. V shed 11 bases and J shed 7 bases, with 9 bases lying between them. This CDR3 has 11 residues. Germline-derived CDR1 and CDR2 are SGHTA and FQGNSA. Combining the CDR3 with reference TRBV7-2 and TRBJ1-6 gives the whole variable domain GAGVSQSPSNKVTEKGKDVELRCDPISGHTALYWYRQSLGQGLEFLIYFQGNSAPDKSGLPSDRFSAERTGGSVSTLTIQRTQQEDSAVYLCASSENSPLHFGNGTRLTVT.

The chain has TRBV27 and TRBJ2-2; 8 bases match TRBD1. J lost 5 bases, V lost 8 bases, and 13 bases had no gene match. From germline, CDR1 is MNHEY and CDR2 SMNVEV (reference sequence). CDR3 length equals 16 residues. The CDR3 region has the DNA TGTGCCAGCCTACCCTGGGGACAGGCCGAAACCGGGGAGCTGTTTTTT. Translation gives CASLPWGQAETGELFF.

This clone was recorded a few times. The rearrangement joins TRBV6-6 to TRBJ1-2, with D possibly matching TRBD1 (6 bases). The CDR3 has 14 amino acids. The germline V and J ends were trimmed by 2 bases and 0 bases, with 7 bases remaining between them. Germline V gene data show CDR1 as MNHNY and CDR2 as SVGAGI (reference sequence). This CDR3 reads CASSYRGTNYGYTF. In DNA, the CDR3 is TGTGCCAGCAGTTACAGGGGGACTAACTATGGCTACACCTTC.

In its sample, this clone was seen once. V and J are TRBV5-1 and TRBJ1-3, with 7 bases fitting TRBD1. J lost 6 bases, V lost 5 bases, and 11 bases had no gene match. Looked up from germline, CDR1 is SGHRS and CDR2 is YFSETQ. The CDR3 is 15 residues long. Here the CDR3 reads CASSSIGQAENTIYF. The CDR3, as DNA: TGCGCCAGCAGTAGTATTGGACAGGCGGAAAACACCATATATTTT.

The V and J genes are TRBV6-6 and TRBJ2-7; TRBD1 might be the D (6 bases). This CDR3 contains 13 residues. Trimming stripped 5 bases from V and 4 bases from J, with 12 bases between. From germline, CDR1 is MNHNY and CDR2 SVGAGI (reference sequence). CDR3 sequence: CASSQTTGYEQYF. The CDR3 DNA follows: TGTGCCAGCAGTCAGACGACAGGATACGAGCAGTACTTC.

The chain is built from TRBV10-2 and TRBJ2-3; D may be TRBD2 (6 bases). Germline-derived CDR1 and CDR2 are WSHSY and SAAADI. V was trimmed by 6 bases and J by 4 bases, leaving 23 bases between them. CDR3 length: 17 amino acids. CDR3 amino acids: CASSPPPGGKGPDTQYF. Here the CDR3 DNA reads TGCGCCAGCAGCCCCCCACCTGGCGGGAAGGGGCCAGATACGCAGTATTTT.

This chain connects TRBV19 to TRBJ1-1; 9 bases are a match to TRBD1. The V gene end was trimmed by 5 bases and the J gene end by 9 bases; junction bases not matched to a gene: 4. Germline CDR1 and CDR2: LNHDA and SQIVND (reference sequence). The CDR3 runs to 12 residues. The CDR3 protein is CASSVQGAKAFF. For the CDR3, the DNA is TGTGCCAGTAGTGTACAGGGGGCAAAAGCTTTCTTT. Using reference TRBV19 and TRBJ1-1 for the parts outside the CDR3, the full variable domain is DGGITQSPKYLFRKEGQNVTLSCEQNLNHDAMYWYRQDPGQGLRLIYYSQIVNDFQKGDIAEGYSVSREKKESFPLTVTSAQKNPTAFYLCASSVQGAKAFFGQGTRLTVV.

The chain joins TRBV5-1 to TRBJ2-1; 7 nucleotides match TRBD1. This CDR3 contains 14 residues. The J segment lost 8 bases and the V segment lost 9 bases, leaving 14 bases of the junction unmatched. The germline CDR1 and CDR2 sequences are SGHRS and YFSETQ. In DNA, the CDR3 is TGCGCCACCCGAGGGGACAGCATTGTAGATGAGCAGTTCTTC. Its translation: CATRGDSIVDEQFF.

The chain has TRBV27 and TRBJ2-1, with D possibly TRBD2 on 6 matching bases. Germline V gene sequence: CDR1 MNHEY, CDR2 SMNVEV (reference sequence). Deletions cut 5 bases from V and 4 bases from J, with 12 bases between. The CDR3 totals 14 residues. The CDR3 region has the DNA TGTGCCAGCAGTCCCGGGGGACCATACAATGAGCAGTTCTTC. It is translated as CASSPGGPYNEQFF.

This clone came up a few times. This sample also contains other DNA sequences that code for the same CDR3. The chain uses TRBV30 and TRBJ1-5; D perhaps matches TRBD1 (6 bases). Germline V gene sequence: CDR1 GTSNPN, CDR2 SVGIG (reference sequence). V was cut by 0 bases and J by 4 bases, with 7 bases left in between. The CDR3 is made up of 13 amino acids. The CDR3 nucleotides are TGTGCCTGGAGTGTGGACAGAAATCAGCCCCAGCATTTT. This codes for CAWSVDRNQPQHF.

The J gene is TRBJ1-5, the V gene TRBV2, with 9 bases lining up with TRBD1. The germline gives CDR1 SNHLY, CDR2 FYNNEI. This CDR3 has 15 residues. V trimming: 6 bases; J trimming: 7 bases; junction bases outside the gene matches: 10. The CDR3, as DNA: TGTGCCAGCAGAGAAATACAGGGGGCGGGGCAGCCCCAGCATTTT. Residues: CASREIQGAGQPQHF.

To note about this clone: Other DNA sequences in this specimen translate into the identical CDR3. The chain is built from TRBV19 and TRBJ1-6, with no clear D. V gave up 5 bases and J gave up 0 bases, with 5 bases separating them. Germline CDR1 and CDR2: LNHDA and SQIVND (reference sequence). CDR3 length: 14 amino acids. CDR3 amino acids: CASSSSSYNSPLHF. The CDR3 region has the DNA TGTGCCAGTAGTTCTAGCTCCTATAATTCACCCCTCCACTTT.

The CDR3 is CASSGTGGDTGELFF. The CDR3 DNA sequence: TGTGCCAGCTCCGGGACAGGGGGCGACACCGGGGAGCTGTTTTTT. The chain links TRBV2 to TRBJ2-2; TRBD1 aligns across 12 bases. V lost 8 bases and J lost 3; bases outside the gene matches: 4. Germline V gives CDR1 SNHLY, CDR2 FYNNEI. The CDR3 covers 15 residues.

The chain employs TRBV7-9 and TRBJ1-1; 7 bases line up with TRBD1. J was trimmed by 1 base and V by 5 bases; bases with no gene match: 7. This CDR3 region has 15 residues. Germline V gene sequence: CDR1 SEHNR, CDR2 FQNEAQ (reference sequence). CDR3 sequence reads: CASSPPGQRNTEAFF. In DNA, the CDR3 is TGTGCCAGCAGCCCCCCGGGACAGCGGAACACTGAAGCTTTCTTT.

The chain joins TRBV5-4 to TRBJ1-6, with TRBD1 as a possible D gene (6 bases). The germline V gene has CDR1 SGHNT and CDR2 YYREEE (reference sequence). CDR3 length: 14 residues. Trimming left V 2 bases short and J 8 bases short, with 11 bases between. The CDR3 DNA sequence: TGTGCCAGCAGCTTCCGACAGGCCGATTCACCCCTCCACTTT. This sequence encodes CASSFRQADSPLHF. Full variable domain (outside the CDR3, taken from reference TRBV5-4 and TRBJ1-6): ETGVTQSPTHLIKTRGQQVTLRCSSQSGHNTVSWYQQALGQGPQFIFQYYREEENGRGNFPPRFSGLQFPNYSSELNVNALELDDSALYLCASSFRQADSPLHFGNGTRLTVT.